This T cell receptor (beta chain) stems from a study of early T cells in non-severe SARS-CoV-2 infection (dated by TCRdb to about 2021). Regarding the complete study: Bulk RNA from unsorted whole blood was used for TCR sequencing, so alpha and beta chains could not be paired. Overall study outcomes, separate from this receptor: VDJdb matching was skewed toward anti-spike CD8 responses and likely underestimated virus-specific expansions by missing private and CD4 specificities.

There are a few counts of this clonotype. Its antigen is currently not known. No qualities accompany the bases; no much larger clone lies one base away. Library generation was performed with 5' RACE. Sequenced using a NextSeq 500. In the TCR library protocol, unique molecular identifiers were attached to individual cDNA molecules to correct for PCR bias and sequencing error. Both TCR alpha and beta chains were sequenced, and tight co-correlation was observed between alpha and beta sequence abundances in each sample. As for the authors' bioinformatics: Decombinator V4 was used to annotate TCR sequences for V gene, J gene and CDR3. TCRs were defined as expanded if a significant change between any two time points was detected under a Poisson model with p below 0.0001. TCR abundances were normalised to the total number of TCRs sequenced per sample and expressed as counts per million. VDJdb, accessed 1 November 2021, was searched for CMV, EBV and SARS-CoV-2 annotated TCRs, excluding TCRs annotated for multiple antigens. TCRdb reanalyzed the raw reads on its own, using fastp at Q25 for trimming and MiXCR for clone calling, and kept in-frame beta chains. Rows merge per CDR3 protein into single entries with the most common DNA and genes. The V and J calls reflect TCRdb's pipeline rather than the authors' work. The sample has 77,000 or so distinct CDR3 sequences on record, more than 14% of them singletons. The ten largest clonotypes hold around 3.7% of the sample.

A case-control design nested within a healthcare worker cohort in London, UK, was used, with weekly nasopharyngeal swab PCR tests and blood sampling performed. Healthcare workers were recruited during the week of the UK lockdown, between 23 and 31 March 2020, and followed weekly for up to about 15 weeks. This specimen consisted of whole blood, obtained at baseline. The sequence was obtained from an adult who was a healthcare worker with PCR-confirmed SARS-CoV-2 infection or an uninfected control (not recorded which).

The CDR3 protein sequence reads: CASSFGDRRNSPLHF. The sequenced DNA: TGTGCCAGCAGTTTCGGGGACAGGAGGAATTCACCCCTCCACTTT. The chain joins TRBV27 to TRBJ1-6; TRBD1 fits 8 bases in the junction. Sequences MNHEY (CDR1) and SMNVEV (CDR2) are obtained from the germline V gene (reference sequence). The CDR3 starts with the cysteine, ends with the phenylalanine, and has 15 residues. The CDR3 DNA has 45 bases and is translated from base 1. Here V drops 3 bases and J drops 7 bases, and the junction holds 5 bases not matched to any gene.